What follows describes a single T cell receptor (beta chain). Its antigen is unknown. This CDR3 is also generated by other DNA sequences in the sample. This record belongs to a study of cytomegalovirus exposure and HLA in healthy donors. General observations from the study: Accurate prediction of most subjects' HLA-A and HLA-B alleles from TCR beta sequences was reported. Association of under 20,000 TCR beta sequences with HLA alleles was found at 0.05 false discovery rate in a later analysis.

PCR was performed using 60 Vbeta and 13 Jbeta primers. The protocol was immunoSEQ multiplex PCR, while the TCRdb copy is restricted to in-frame clones and leaves out a portion. The profile shows 100,000 to 150,000 clones, about 74% of them singletons. The source material was PBMCs. This receptor was obtained from a woman aged 45-59 years in good health and CMV-seropositive.

In nucleotides, the CDR3 is TGTGCCAGCAGTTTTCTAGCGGGGGGGGTCAATGAGCAGTTCTTC. Residues: CASSFLAGGVNEQFF. The chain joins TRBV27 to TRBJ2-1, with TRBD2 matching over 12 bases. CDR1 is MNHEY, CDR2 SMNVEV, per germline (reference sequence). J was trimmed by 6 bases and V by 3 bases; bases with no gene match: 3. The CDR3 is made up of 15 amino acids.